This T cell receptor (beta chain) comes out of a study of T cells in Graves' hyperthyroidism and ophthalmopathy. Points from the study as a whole: A median 6.5 months before onset, the model predicted ophthalmopathy. Blood samples included most of the expanded thyroid clonotypes exceeding 0.001.

This CDR3 comprises 14 residues. With 3 bases removed from V and 0 bases from J, the gap between germline ends came to 6 bases. To note about this clonotype: The target antigen is unknown.

The investigators amplified TCR beta CDR3 regions from RNA transcripts. TCR CDR3 underwent first-round RT-PCR with the HTBI primer set. One entry per CDR3 protein, called by TCRdb with MiXCR from the multiplex PCR reads. The sample holds hundreds of thousands of distinct CDR3 sequences, around 15% seen once. The rearrangement links TRBV12-3 or TRBV12-4 to TRBJ2-4; D unresolved. Specimen: blood. This TCR derives from a young woman with Graves' hyperthyroidism. In nucleotides, the CDR3 is TGTGCCAGCAGTTTCGCAGAAGCCAAAAACATTCAGTACTTC. It specifies CASSFAEAKNIQYF.